These T cell receptor beta chains were read from a single sample in a study of ipilimumab plus nivolumab after autologous stem cell transplantation. Sequencing used immunoSEQ multiplex PCR; TCRdb keeps in-frame clones, though not all of them. The data hold over 75,000 clones, with 83% observed a single time. The sample consisted of PBMCs, taken in a trial of ipilimumab plus nivolumab as post-transplant consolidation. Receptor source: a male donor with diffuse large B-cell lymphoma. The CDR3 runs from the conserved cysteine through the conserved F or W. Fields, in order: J gene, CDR3 length, V gene, CDR3 protein.

TRBJ2-1 12 TRBV7-3 CASGQRSGEQFF
TRBJ2-3 16 TRBV5-1 CASSSGLAGGQDTQYF
TRBJ2-2 17 TRBV6-4 CASIIEETLLWTGELFF
TRBJ2-3 14 TRBV7-2 CASSFTGFTDTQYF
TRBJ2-3 16 TRBV7-2 CASSLVSYSSTDTQYF
TRBJ2-7 12 TRBV29-1 CSVGWDSYEQYF
TRBJ1-2 15 TRBV19 CASTKTGQSLYGYTF
TRBJ2-3 14 TRBV7-6 CASSLADSTDTQYF
TRBJ1-2 15 TRBV19 CASSIAGPGNYGYTF
TRBJ2-7 14 TRBV6-5 CASSYGTSGGEQYF
TRBJ2-7 15 TRBV5-6 CASSLGGGGSYEQYF
TRBJ1-1 15 TRBV6-5 CASSYSLQDGTEAFF
TRBJ1-1 13 TRBV11-2 CASSLALVTEAFF
TRBJ1-2 13 TRBV6-5 CASSFDSVVGYTF
TRBJ2-7 15 TRBV15 CATSRDKARGDEQYF
TRBJ2-7 14 TRBV11-2 CASSLVGATYEQYF
TRBJ2-5 15 TRBV4-3 CASSQVYQGRETQYF
TRBJ1-5 15 TRBV19 CASTGWRTLNQPQHF
TRBJ2-7 13 TRBV7-9 CASSLGGVGEQYF
TRBJ2-3 15 TRBV7-9 CASSFLSGLTDTQYF